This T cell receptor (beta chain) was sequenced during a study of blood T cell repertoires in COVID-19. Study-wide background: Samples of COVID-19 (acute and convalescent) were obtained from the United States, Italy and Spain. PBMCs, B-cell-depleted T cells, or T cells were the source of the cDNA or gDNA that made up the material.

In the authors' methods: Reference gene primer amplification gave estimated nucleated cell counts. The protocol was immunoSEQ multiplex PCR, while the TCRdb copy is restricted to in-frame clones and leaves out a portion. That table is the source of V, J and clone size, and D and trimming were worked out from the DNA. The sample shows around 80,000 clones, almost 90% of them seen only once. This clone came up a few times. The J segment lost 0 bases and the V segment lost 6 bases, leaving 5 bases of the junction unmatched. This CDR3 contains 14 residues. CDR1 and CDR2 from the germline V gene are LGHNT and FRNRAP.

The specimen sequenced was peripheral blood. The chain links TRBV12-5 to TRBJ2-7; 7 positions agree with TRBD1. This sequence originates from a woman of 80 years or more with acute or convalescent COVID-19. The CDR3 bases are TGTGCTAGTGGCCAAGGGACAGCCTCCTACGAGCAGTACTTC. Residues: CASGQGTASYEQYF.